Each of the 27 T cell receptor beta chains below was sequenced from the same sample in a study of cytomegalovirus exposure and HLA in healthy donors. Primers for the PCR totalled 60 Vbeta and 13 Jbeta. Profiling relied on immunoSEQ multiplex PCR, and the TCRdb table lists in-frame clones only, not all of them. The sample lists roughly 200,000 clones, 70% to 85% occurring once. The sequenced sample consisted of PBMCs. The receptors were gathered from a woman aged 60-70 years in good health and CMV-seropositive.

This chain joins TRBV19 and TRBJ2-5; D gene uncertain. The CDR3 totals 11 residues. CDR1 LNHDA and CDR2 SQIVND come from the germline V gene (reference sequence). Between the trimmed V and J ends, which lost 5 bases and 2 bases, there was a span of 3 bases. DNA of the CDR3: TGTGCCAGTAGTTCACAAGAGACCCAGTACTTC. It is translated as CASSSQETQYF.

This chain links TRBV19 with TRBJ1-5; 7 bases line up with TRBD1. Germline trimming cut 6 bases from V and 2 bases from J; bases unmatched to any gene: 7. CDR1 and CDR2 from the germline V gene are LNHDA and SQIVND (reference sequence). The CDR3 extends over 15 amino acids. The CDR3 bases are TGTGCCAGTAGACCCACCGACAGGGGCAATCAGCCCCAGCATTTT. It codes for CASRPTDRGNQPQHF.

A few counts support this clone. This chain joins TRBV5-1 and TRBJ1-2; TRBD1 matches 9 bases. V dropped 3 bases and J dropped 8; count of bases not matched to a gene: 2. This CDR3 comprises 12 residues. Germline loops: CDR1 SGHRS, CDR2 YFSETQ. The CDR3 is CASSSGQGGYTF. The CDR3 DNA sequence: TGCGCCAGCAGCTCTGGACAGGGGGGCTACACCTTC. The full variable domain, its missing parts supplied by reference TRBV5-1 and TRBJ1-2, is KAGVTQTPRYLIKTRGQQVTLSCSPISGHRSVSWYQQTPGQGLQFLFEYFSETQRNKGNFPGRFSGRQFSNSRSEMNVSTLELGDSALYLCASSSGQGGYTFGSGTRLTVV.

The rearrangement uses TRBV14 and TRBJ2-3; D gene ambiguous. The CDR3 length is 11 residues. CDR1 and CDR2 (germline): SGHDN, FVKESK. The ends were cut back, 3 bases at V and 4 bases at J, with 2 bases in the middle. The CDR3: CASSHSDTQYF. CDR3 DNA: TGTGCCAGCAGCCACTCAGATACGCAGTATTTT.

The chain recombines TRBV5-4 with TRBJ1-2; the match to TRBD1 covers 8 bases. Trimming at V came to 3 bases and at J to 7 bases, leaving 5 bases not matched to a gene. Germline CDR1 reads SGHNT; CDR2 reads YYREEE (reference sequence). The CDR3 covers 13 residues. CDR3 loop: CASSSTGGAGYTF. Here the CDR3 DNA reads TGTGCCAGCAGCTCTACAGGGGGTGCTGGCTACACCTTC. The complete variable domain, with remaining parts taken from reference TRBV5-4 and TRBJ1-2, reads ETGVTQSPTHLIKTRGQQVTLRCSSQSGHNTVSWYQQALGQGPQFIFQYYREEENGRGNFPPRFSGLQFPNYSSELNVNALELDDSALYLCASSSTGGAGYTFGSGTRLTVV.

The J gene is TRBJ2-2, the V gene TRBV7-9; maybe TRBD2 (5 bases). This CDR3 has 16 amino acids. The V end was cut by 1 base, the J end by 6 bases, with 15 bases between. Germline V gives CDR1 SEHNR, CDR2 FQNEAQ (reference sequence). CDR3: CASSLVVGKGSGELFF. The CDR3 region has the DNA TGTGCCAGCAGCTTAGTGGTCGGGAAAGGGTCCGGGGAGCTGTTTTTT.

This clone was observed a few times. The V gene is TRBV19, the J gene TRBJ2-7; 9 nucleotides line up with TRBD2. Germline trimming cut 2 bases from V and 6 bases from J; bases unmatched to any gene: 8. CDR3 size: 15 residues. The V gene's germline CDR1 is LNHDA and CDR2 SQIVND (reference sequence). CDR3 amino acids: CASSIIRAGGREQYF. The CDR3 nucleotides read TGTGCCAGTAGTATAATCAGAGCGGGAGGCCGCGAGCAGTACTTC.

This chain links TRBV19 with TRBJ1-5, with 10 positions matching TRBD1. The CDR3 loop spans 15 amino acids. V gave up 6 bases and J gave up 8 bases; unmatched junction bases: 10. The V gene's germline CDR1 is LNHDA and CDR2 SQIVND (reference sequence). In DNA form, the CDR3 reads TGTGCCAGTAGCATCGGGACAGGGGAGCATGAGCCCCAGCATTTT. Protein product: CASSIGTGEHEPQHF.

V and J are TRBV2 and TRBJ2-1; 8 bases line up with TRBD2. Germline V CDR1 and CDR2: SNHLY, FYNNEI. J was trimmed by 0 bases and V by 3 bases; bases with no gene match: 10. This CDR3 contains 18 residues. In DNA, the CDR3 is TGTGCCAGCAGTGAGGGGGAGACCGGGACTAGCTCCTACAATGAGCAGTTCTTC. Protein: CASSEGETGTSSYNEQFF.

This clone was counted a few times. The chain is built from TRBV20-1 and TRBJ1-1; no reliable D call. V was clipped by 3 bases and J by 4 bases, with 6 bases between them. Germline CDR1 and CDR2: DFQATT and SNEGSKA (reference sequence). The length of the CDR3 is 11 residues. The CDR3 loop is CSASLITEAFF. CDR3 bases: TGCAGTGCTAGCCTTATCACTGAAGCTTTCTTT.

The chain carries TRBV19 and TRBJ2-7; 8 bases map to TRBD1. The trim removed 3 bases at V and 5 bases at J, leaving 12 bases unmatched. The CDR3 totals 16 residues. The germline CDR1 and CDR2 sequences are LNHDA and SQIVND (reference sequence). The CDR3 DNA reads TGTGCCAGTAGTATTCTCTCAGGACAGGGAACAAACGAGCAGTACTTC. Translation gives CASSILSGQGTNEQYF.

The chain couples TRBV9 to TRBJ1-1, with D possibly TRBD1 on 5 matching bases. This CDR3 spans 15 amino acids. Germline V CDR1 and CDR2: SGDLS, YYNGEE. V shed 3 bases and J shed 3 bases, with 15 bases lying between them. The CDR3 is CASSASGIGYTEAFF. The CDR3, as DNA: TGTGCCAGCAGCGCCTCAGGGATCGGGTACACTGAAGCTTTCTTT.

As for this clone: A read error may account for a junction end that differs from germline. Within the sample, other DNA sequences also encode this same CDR3. The chain links TRBV5-1 to TRBJ1-4, with a possible D match to TRBD1 (6 bases). Germline V gene data show CDR1 as SGHRS and CDR2 as YFSETQ. The CDR3 extends over 16 amino acids. CDR3 sequence: CASSLGGRQGNEKLFF. CDR3 DNA: TGCGCCAGCAGCCTGGGGGGGCGACAAGGAAATGAAAAACTGTTCTTT.

This chain uses TRBV11-2 with TRBJ2-2, with 7 positions matching TRBD1. Germline CDR1 is SGHAT and CDR2 is FQNNGV. The ends lost 1 base at V and 5 bases at J; junction bases unmatched: 10. This CDR3 has 17 amino acids. The CDR3 spells CASSLGGGQTGTGELFF. CDR3 nucleotide sequence: TGTGCCAGCAGCTTAGGAGGGGGACAGACGGGGACCGGGGAGCTGTTTTTT.

V gene TRBV6-5 combines with J gene TRBJ2-7, with 14 positions matching TRBD2. V trimming: 6 bases; J trimming: 4 bases; junction bases outside the gene matches: 5. The germline CDR1 and CDR2 sequences are MNHEY and SVGAGI. The CDR3 extends over 15 amino acids. CDR3 protein: CASSRGTSGSYEQYF. The CDR3 DNA is TGTGCCAGCAGCAGGGGGACTAGCGGGAGTTACGAGCAGTACTTC.

The chain combines TRBV9 with TRBJ2-1, with 9 bases aligning to TRBD2. Germline CDR1 is SGDLS and CDR2 is YYNGEE. The CDR3 runs to 15 residues. J was trimmed by 8 bases and V by 1 base; bases with no gene match: 7. The CDR3 coding sequence is TGTGCCAGCAGCGTACAGGGCGGGGGGGCCTATGAGCAGTTCTTC. This translates into CASSVQGGGAYEQFF.

The V gene is TRBV10-1, the J gene TRBJ1-1, with D possibly being TRBD1 (6 bases). CDR3 length: 16 residues. The germline V gene encodes CDR1 WNHNN and CDR2 SYGVQD (reference sequence). The V end was cut by 3 bases, the J end by 1 base, with 15 bases between. CDR3 amino acids: CASSDYKGHQNTEAFF. The CDR3 bases are TGCGCCAGCAGTGATTACAAGGGACATCAGAACACTGAAGCTTTCTTT.

This sequence joins TRBV5-1 and TRBJ2-7, with 10 bases that match TRBD2. Germline CDR1 SGHRS, CDR2 YFSETQ. The CDR3 sequence is 16 residues long. The V segment lost 0 bases and the J segment 0 bases; nucleotides outside the gene matches: 3. CDR3 in DNA: TGCGCCAGCAGCTTGGAGGCTAGCGGGAGCTCCTACGAGCAGTACTTC. The encoded protein is CASSLEASGSSYEQYF.

Points on this clone: Sequence at one end of the junction differs from germline and may be a read error. This same CDR3 is encoded by further DNA sequences in the sample. The genes are TRBV10-3 and TRBJ1-5; tentatively, D is TRBD1 (6 bases). This CDR3 comprises 13 residues. Germline V gene lookup returns CDR1 ENHRY and CDR2 SYGVKD. The CDR3 protein is CAISGAGAQPQHF. In nucleotides, the CDR3 is TGCGCCATCAGTGGGGCAGGGGCTCAGCCCCAGCATTTT.

The chain recombines TRBV2 with TRBJ2-2, with TRBD2 identical over 9 bases. Trimming took 1 base from V and 9 from J; bases not matched to a gene: 6. Germline V gene data show CDR1 as SNHLY and CDR2 as FYNNEI. CDR3 size: 15 residues. The CDR3 DNA is TGTGCCAGCAGTGAAGTGGCGGGAGGGCTCCGGGAGCTGTTTTTT. The encoded protein is CASSEVAGGLRELFF.

The gene calls are TRBV5-1 and TRBJ2-2; 15 nucleotides agree with TRBD2. Germline CDR1 and CDR2: SGHRS and YFSETQ. This CDR3 is 18 amino acids long. Trimming cost V 4 bases and J 2 bases; bases outside gene matches: 6. The CDR3 protein is CASSGGLAGGPNTGELFF. As DNA, the CDR3 is TGCGCCAGCAGCGGGGGACTAGCGGGAGGACCAAACACCGGGGAGCTGTTTTTT.

In this sample, this clone turned up a few times. The genes are TRBV6-6 and TRBJ2-1, with TRBD1 matching over 9 bases. V dropped 10 bases and J dropped 12; count of bases not matched to a gene: 7. Germline assignment: CDR1 MNHNY and CDR2 SVGAGI (reference sequence). The CDR3 loop spans 11 amino acids. The CDR3 loop reads CATLGTGLQFF. DNA of the CDR3: TGTGCCACTTTAGGGACAGGGCTGCAGTTCTTC.

The chain uses TRBV7-2 and TRBJ2-5; D gene uncertain. V dropped 5 bases and J dropped 6 bases, with 10 bases sitting between them. This CDR3 is 12 amino acids long. Germline CDR1 SGHTA, CDR2 FQGNSA. DNA for the CDR3: TGTGCCAGCAGCGTGTTTCTTCAGACCCAGTACTTC. It codes for CASSVFLQTQYF.

This clone was counted between two and nine times. The rearrangement uses TRBV5-4 and TRBJ2-1, with TRBD2 matching over 8 bases. CDR1 is SGHNT and CDR2 is YYREEE in the germline V gene (reference sequence). There are 16 residues in the CDR3. J lost 4 bases, V lost 3 bases, and 9 bases had no gene match. The CDR3 bases are TGTGCCAGCAGCTCCCCAACTAGCGGTACATACAATGAGCAGTTCTTC. Protein product: CASSSPTSGTYNEQFF. Complete variable domain (other parts from reference TRBV5-4 and TRBJ2-1): ETGVTQSPTHLIKTRGQQVTLRCSSQSGHNTVSWYQQALGQGPQFIFQYYREEENGRGNFPPRFSGLQFPNYSSELNVNALELDDSALYLCASSSPTSGTYNEQFFGPGTRLTVL.

The chain has TRBV9 and TRBJ2-6; the D gene is possibly TRBD2 (6 bases). The CDR3 totals 16 residues. Trimming shortened V by 2 bases and J by 1 base, and 10 bases separated the two germline ends. Germline V gene lookup returns CDR1 SGDLS and CDR2 YYNGEE. The chain's CDR3 is CASSVAGTSGANVLTF. CDR3 DNA sequence: TGTGCCAGCAGCGTCGCTGGGACTTCTGGGGCCAACGTCCTGACTTTC.

The rearrangement uses TRBV30 and TRBJ1-5, with 7 positions matching TRBD1. Trimming at V came to 1 base and at J to 0 bases, leaving 3 bases not matched to a gene. The CDR3 is made up of 15 amino acids. Germline loops: CDR1 GTSNPN, CDR2 SVGIG (reference sequence). The CDR3 nucleotides read TGTGCCTGGAGTGCGGGACAGTATAGCAATCAGCCCCAGCATTTT. Its protein is CAWSAGQYSNQPQHF.

V is TRBV30 and J is TRBJ1-1; D is possibly TRBD1 (5 bases). The CDR3 runs to 11 residues. Germline CDR1 and CDR2: GTSNPN and SVGIG (reference sequence). With 8 bases removed from V and 8 bases from J, the gap between germline ends came to 15 bases. Here the CDR3 DNA reads TGTGCCGGGTGGGGGGGGGTGGAAGCTTTCTTT. Amino acids: CAGWGGVEAFF.